The present T cell receptor (beta chain) was sequenced within a study of T cells expressing NK-cell markers. Study-level information: There were seven HCMV-seropositive donors and one seronegative donor among the eight sequenced. Findings of the study overall: Where a handful of donors were concerned, these clonotypes also led the CD3+CD56-NKG2C+ fraction.

CDR1 and CDR2 from the germline V gene are SEHNR and FQNEAQ (reference sequence). CDR3 length equals 17 residues. In regard to this clonotype: Its antigen is still unknown.

TCRdb re-analyzed the 5' RACE reads; it lists each CDR3 protein once, without DNA. The table lists a few hundred thousand distinct CDR3 sequences. This rearrangement joins TRBV7-9 to TRBJ2-2; TCRdb indicates TRBD1, and absent DNA this call remains unverified. The sequenced sample was blood T cells: a sorted CD56 or NKG2C T cell subset, CD4+ or CD8+ T cells, or bulk PBMC T cells (not recorded which). The clonotype was recovered from a man between 18 and 69 years old in good health. The CDR3 sequence: CASSQRLGTGITGELFF.